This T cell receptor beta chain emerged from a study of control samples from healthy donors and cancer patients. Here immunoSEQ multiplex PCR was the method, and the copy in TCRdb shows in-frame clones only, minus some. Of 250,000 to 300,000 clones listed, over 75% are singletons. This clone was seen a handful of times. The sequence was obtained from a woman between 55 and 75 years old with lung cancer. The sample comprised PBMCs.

CDR3 coding DNA: TGTGCCAGTTCAACAGGACGGATCATAGCCGAACCCCAGCATTTT. Residues: CASSTGRIIAEPQHF. The genes are TRBV19 and TRBJ1-5; tentative D call: TRBD1 (5 bases). V lost 8 bases to trimming and J lost 10 bases, with 24 bases between them. Germline CDR1 is LNHDA and CDR2 is SQIVND (reference sequence). CDR3 length equals 15 residues.